The next 9 T cell receptor beta chains were all read from a single sample in a study of blood T cell repertoires in COVID-19. Profiled with immunoSEQ multiplex PCR; TCRdb holds only in-frame clones, not every one. The profile covers fewer than 25,000 clones, with 80% to 90% appearing a single time and 15% to 20% taken by the ten largest. The sample comprised peripheral blood. The receptors here all came from a human donor with acute or convalescent COVID-19. The donor label of this sample is uncertain.

V and J are TRBV5-8 and TRBJ1-1, with 8 bases identical to TRBD1. V was pared by 0 bases and J by 2 bases, with 3 bases of the junction left unmatched. The CDR3 extends over 15 amino acids. Germline V CDR1 and CDR2: SGHTS, YDEGEE. The CDR3 sequence: CASSLGQGFNTEAFF. CDR3 DNA: TGTGCCAGCAGCTTGGGACAGGGGTTCAACACTGAAGCTTTCTTT.

The rearrangement links TRBV16 to TRBJ1-2; 9 bases line up with TRBD1. Germline CDR1 and CDR2: KGHSY and FQNENV. CDR3 length: 13 residues. V lost 5 bases, J lost 8 bases, and 6 bases stayed unmatched. The CDR3 region has the DNA TGTGCCAGCAGCTTACAGGGGGCAGAAGGCTACACCTTC. This codes for CASSLQGAEGYTF.

The chain couples TRBV19 to TRBJ2-7, with D possibly TRBD1 on 5 matching bases. Germline CDR1 LNHDA, CDR2 SQIVND (reference sequence). V was pared by 3 bases and J by 2 bases, with 11 bases between. This CDR3 is 14 amino acids long. CDR3 amino acids: CASSIPGLTYEQYF. The DNA of the CDR3 is TGTGCCAGTAGTATCCCAGGGTTAACCTACGAGCAGTACTTC.

Only one count was recorded for this clone. This sequence joins TRBV9 and TRBJ2-7; 9 nucleotides align to TRBD1. The V segment lost 0 bases and the J segment 5 bases; nucleotides outside the gene matches: 3. The CDR3 is 14 amino acids. Germline assignment: CDR1 SGDLS and CDR2 YYNGEE. The CDR3 is CASSVGDRDHEQYF. As DNA, the CDR3 is TGTGCCAGCAGCGTAGGGGACAGGGACCACGAGCAGTACTTC. Combining the CDR3 with reference TRBV9 and TRBJ2-7 gives the whole variable domain DSGVTQTPKHLITATGQRVTLRCSPRSGDLSVYWYQQSLDQGLQFLIQYYNGEERAKGNILERFSAQQFPDLHSELNLSSLELGDSALYFCASSVGDRDHEQYFGPGTRLTVT.

This clone was seen a single time. The rearrangement uses TRBV6-6 and TRBJ2-1; D might be TRBD1 (6 bases). Germline CDR1 and CDR2: MNHNY and SVGAGI (reference sequence). There are 14 residues in the CDR3. Trimming cost V 4 bases and J 8 bases, with 15 bases left between them. The CDR3 here is CASSFSHRADEQFF. For the CDR3, the DNA is TGTGCCAGCAGTTTCTCTCACAGGGCGGATGAGCAGTTCTTC.

The V gene is TRBV6-5, the J gene TRBJ2-2, with D perhaps TRBD1 (6 bases). The CDR3 sequence is 15 residues long. V lost 9 bases and J lost 4, with 18 bases in between. Germline V gene data show CDR1 as MNHEY and CDR2 as SVGAGI. CDR3 nucleotide sequence: TGTGCCAGTTCGCCGGGACAAACGCTCACCGGGGAGCTGTTTTTT. Amino acids: CASSPGQTLTGELFF.

The CDR3 coding sequence is TGTGCCAGCAGTGAAGCCGGGTCCCCGAATCAGCCCCAGCATTTT. It specifies CASSEAGSPNQPQHF. V is TRBV6-1 and J is TRBJ1-5; D gene uncertain. Per germline, CDR1 MNHNS and CDR2 SASEGT. V was cut by 0 bases and J by 4 bases, with 10 bases left in between. This CDR3 region has 15 residues.

This clone appeared once. This rearrangement joins TRBV19 to TRBJ2-3, with 10 bases that match TRBD2. Germline CDR1 is LNHDA and CDR2 is SQIVND (reference sequence). V was clipped by 5 bases and J by 2 bases; unmatched bases: 10. The CDR3 runs to 17 residues. This chain's CDR3 is CASSPAGLADHTDTQYF. Written as DNA, the CDR3 is TGTGCCAGTAGTCCCGCCGGACTAGCGGACCACACAGATACGCAGTATTTT.

The chain uses TRBV6-5 and TRBJ1-6; 10 bases agree with TRBD1. Germline assignment: CDR1 MNHEY and CDR2 SVGAGI. The CDR3 spans 16 residues. V was pared by 3 bases and J by 6 bases, with 5 bases of the junction left unmatched. The CDR3 region is CASSYSGTGVNSPLHF. CDR3 nucleotides: TGTGCCAGCAGTTATTCTGGGACAGGGGTTAATTCACCCCTCCACTTT.